This TCR beta chain was retrieved from a study of shared clonotypes between healthy human individuals. The wider study: CD4 naive and CD4 memory each took three plates per donor, while CD8 naive took two and CD8 memory one.

V gave up 5 bases and J gave up 2 bases; unmatched junction bases: 6. Germline CDR1 reads MNHNS; CDR2 reads SASEGT. The CDR3 spans 15 residues. Each sample came from a Caucasian adult donor living in Nashville, Tennessee. The authors ran the assay at deep level. Using 200 ng DNA, approximately 30,000 T cell genomes, the sorted-subset replicate PCRs were run. Method: immunoSEQ multiplex PCR; TCRdb's copy keeps in-frame clones and lacks some. Among a few hundred thousand clones, about nine tenths were seen once, and the ten largest hold under 20%. This clonotype originated in a man between 18 and 35 years old in good health. V and J are TRBV6-1 and TRBJ2-7, with 10 bases lining up with TRBD1. Source material: memory CD8+ T cells sorted from blood. Stated subset: CD45RO+ cells pooled with CCR7-negative TemRA cells. CDR3 region: CASSRPGTGAYEQYF. The CDR3 region has the DNA TGTGCCAGCAGTCGACCCGGGACAGGGGCCTACGAGCAGTACTTC.